This T cell receptor (beta chain) was captured in a study of breast tumors, draining lymph nodes, adjacent tissues. Germline CDR1 and CDR2: SNHLY and FYNNEI. The length of the CDR3 is 14 residues. Using its own MiXCR run on the multiplex PCR reads, TCRdb lists one record per CDR3 protein. Of 290,000 or so distinct CDR3 sequences in the sample, 30% were seen once. Breast cancer patients provided tissue from their axillary draining lymph nodes. Study-level findings and limits: Tumor TCR diversity was below lymph nodes but above nontumor tissue. Most tumor T cells seemingly derive from lymph node, then expand in tumor. Luminal-like breast cancer showed significantly greater tumor-nontumor repertoire similarity than basal-like breast cancer did.

In regard to this clonotype: Its target is unknown. A clone one base away is much larger, so this may be a read error.

The sequence was collected from a female donor with breast cancer. Some clones in this sample may be carry-over from other donors' samples. Sequenced: axillary lymph node tissue. The chain combines TRBV2 with TRBJ1-5; D possibly corresponds to TRBD1 (5 bases). The CDR3 loop reads CVSRAGGSNQPQHF. The CDR3 DNA follows: TGTGTCAGCAGGGCCGGCGGTAGCAATCAGCCCCAGCATTTT.